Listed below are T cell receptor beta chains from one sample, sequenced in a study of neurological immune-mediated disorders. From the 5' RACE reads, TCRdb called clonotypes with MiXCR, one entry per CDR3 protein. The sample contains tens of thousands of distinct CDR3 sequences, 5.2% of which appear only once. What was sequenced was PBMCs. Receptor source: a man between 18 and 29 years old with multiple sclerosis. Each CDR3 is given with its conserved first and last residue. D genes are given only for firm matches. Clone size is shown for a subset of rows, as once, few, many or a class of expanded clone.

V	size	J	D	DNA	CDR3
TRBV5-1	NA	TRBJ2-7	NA	TGCGCCAGCAGCTCCAGGGGCAGGTACGAGCAGTACTTC	CASSSRGRYEQYF
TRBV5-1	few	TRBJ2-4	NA	TGCGCCAGCAGCTTGGAGGGTAGAACAATTGACATTCAGTACTTC	CASSLEGRTIDIQYF
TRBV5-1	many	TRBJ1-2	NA	TGCGCCAGCAGCCTTGGTGTTGGCTACACCTTC	CASSLGVGYTF
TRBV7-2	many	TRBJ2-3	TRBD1	TGTGCCAGCAGCCCGAGGCGGACAGGGGGCGGCACAGATACGCAGTATTTT	CASSPRRTGGGTDTQYF
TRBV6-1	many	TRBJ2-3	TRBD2	TGTGCCAGCAGGGGATTCTTAGCGGGTACGCAGTATTTT	CASRGFLAGTQYF
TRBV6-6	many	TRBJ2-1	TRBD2	TGTGCCAGCTGCACCGCGGGAGCTTGGTATGAGCAGTTCTTC	CASCTAGAWYEQFF
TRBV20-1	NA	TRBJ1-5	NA	TGCAGTGCTAGTCATCCAGGCAATCAGCCCCAGAATTTT	CSASHPGNQPQNF
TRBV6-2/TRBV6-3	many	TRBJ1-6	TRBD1	TGTGCCAGCAGTTACTTCCTGGGACAGGGGTCTAATTCACCCCTCCACTTT	CASSYFLGQGSNSPLHF
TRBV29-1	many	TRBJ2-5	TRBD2	TGCAGCGGCATTCCCCCTAGCGGGATACAAGAGACCCAGTACTTC	CSGIPPSGIQETQYF
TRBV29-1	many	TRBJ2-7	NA	TGCAGCGTTCAAGATGACTCCTACGAGCAGTACTTC	CSVQDDSYEQYF
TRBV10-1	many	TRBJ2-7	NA	TGCGCCAGCAGCCCGGGGGAGGGGGCTCCCTACGAGCAGTACTTC	CASSPGEGAPYEQYF
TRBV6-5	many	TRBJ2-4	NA	TGTGCCAGCAAGGAGGAAGTTTCGAACATTCAGTACTTC	CASKEEVSNIQYF
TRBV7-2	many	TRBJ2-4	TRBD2	TGTGCCAGCAGCCCGGGAACGGGAGCGGGAGGGTCGGGATCGGCCAAAAACATTCAGTACTTC	CASSPGTGAGGSGSAKNIQYF
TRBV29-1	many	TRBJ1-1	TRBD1	TGCAGCGGGACAGGGGGGTTCGGCACTGAAGCTTTCTTT	CSGTGGFGTEAFF
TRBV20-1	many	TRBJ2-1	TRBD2	TGCAGTGCTAGACCTCTAGCGGGGGGGCTTCAAGAGCAGTTCTTC	CSARPLAGGLQEQFF
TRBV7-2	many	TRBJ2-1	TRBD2	TGTGCCAGCAGCTTCAGCCTAGCGGGGCGGGGTGAGCAGTTCTTC	CASSFSLAGRGEQFF
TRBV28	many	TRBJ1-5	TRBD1	TGTGCCAGCAGTTCAGGACAGGGAAATAATCAGCCCCAGAATTTT	CASSSGQGNNQPQNF
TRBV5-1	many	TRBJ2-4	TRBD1	TGCGCCAGCAGCTCGCGACCGGACAGGGGAAACATTCAGTACTTC	CASSSRPDRGNIQYF
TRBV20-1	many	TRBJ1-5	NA	TGCAGTGGGTCGCCGAGTACTACTCAGCCCCAGCATTTT	CSGSPSTTQPQHF
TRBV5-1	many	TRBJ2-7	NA	TGCGCCAGCGGACCTAGCGTAGGAGACTACGAGCAGTACTTC	CASGPSVGDYEQYF
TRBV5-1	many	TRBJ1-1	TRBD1	TGCGCCAGCAGCTTGGAGACAGGGATGAACACTGAAGCTTTCTTT	CASSLETGMNTEAFF
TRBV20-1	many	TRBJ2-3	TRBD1	TGCAGTGCTAGGATCTTGACAGGGGATACGCAGTATTTT	CSARILTGDTQYF
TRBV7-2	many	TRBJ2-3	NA	TGTGCCAGCAGCTTAGTGACGGCGGGACGGGTGCTCGATACGCAGTATTTT	CASSLVTAGRVLDTQYF
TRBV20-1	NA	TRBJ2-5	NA	TGCAGTGCGCCGGGAATCCAAGAGACCCAGTACTTC	CSAPGIQETQYF
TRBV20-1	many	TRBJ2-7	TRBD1	TGCAGTGCTAAAAGGACAGGGAGATACGAGCAGTACTTC	CSAKRTGRYEQYF
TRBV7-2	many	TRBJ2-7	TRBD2	TGTGCCAGCAGCTTTGGGGTTAGCGGGAGGGTTCGGAGGTACGAGCAGTACTTC	CASSFGVSGRVRRYEQYF